These T cell receptor beta chains were read from a single sample in a study of cytomegalovirus exposure and HLA in healthy donors. Clones were sequenced by immunoSEQ multiplex PCR, and TCRdb holds only the in-frame ones, with some missing. The sample has roughly 160,000 clones, 75% to 80% seen once. The sample was PBMCs. The origin of the receptors is a man between 50 and 59 years old in good health and CMV-seropositive. Both conserved end residues are part of each CDR3. D genes are given only for firm matches. Clone size is shown for a subset of rows, as once, few, many or a class of expanded clone.

d_gene	v_gene	abundance	j_gene	CDR3nt	CDR3aa
TRBD1	TRBV11-2	-	TRBJ2-2	TGTGCCAGCAGCCAGGATGATTGGGGGACAGGGAGGACCGGGGAGCTGTTTTTT	CASSQDDWGTGRTGELFF
TRBD1	TRBV6-1	-	TRBJ2-3	TGTGCCAGCTCCCAGGACAGGATGCGCACAGATACGCAGTATTTT	CASSQDRMRTDTQYF
TRBD1	TRBV5-1	-	TRBJ2-5	TGCGCCACCAAAAGCACAGGGGGAATGGAAGAGACCCAGTACTTC	CATKSTGGMEETQYF
-	TRBV9	-	TRBJ1-4	TGTGCCAGCAGCGTCTTACCAGCGAGTCCAACTAATGAAAAACTGTTTTTT	CASSVLPASPTNEKLFF
-	TRBV14	once	TRBJ2-5	TGTGCCAGCAGCCAAGTAACAGGGCAAGAGACCCAGTACTTC	CASSQVTGQETQYF
TRBD2	TRBV29-1	-	TRBJ2-3	TGCAGCGTTGATACAGTCAATAGCGGGGGGGGTGCAGATACGCAGTATTTT	CSVDTVNSGGGADTQYF
-	TRBV28	-	TRBJ2-1	TGTGCCAGCAGCCGGGTTCCGATGGGCAATGAGCAGTTCTTC	CASSRVPMGNEQFF
TRBD1	TRBV27	-	TRBJ1-1	TGTGCCAGCAGTTTAACAGGGGGTGGGAACACTGAAGCTTTCTTT	CASSLTGGGNTEAFF
-	TRBV5-1	-	TRBJ1-2	TGCGCCAGCAGCTTGTATCCTGGACAGCTGAACTATGGCTACACCTTC	CASSLYPGQLNYGYTF
TRBD1	TRBV10-2	-	TRBJ2-7	TGCGCCAGCAGTGAGAGGGACAGGGGTACGTACGAGCAGTACTTC	CASSERDRGTYEQYF
-	TRBV6-1	-	TRBJ1-2	TGTGCCAGCAGCAATCAACTAAGCAAACGCGGCTACACCTTC	CASSNQLSKRGYTF
-	TRBV29-1	-	TRBJ1-2	TGCAGCGCAAGAGAGCGACGGACACTCGCAAACTATGGCTACACCTTC	CSARERRTLANYGYTF
TRBD1	TRBV2	-	TRBJ1-3	TGTGCCAGCAGTGAAGGACCACAGGGGAAAGGAAACACCATATATTTT	CASSEGPQGKGNTIYF
TRBD1	TRBV5-1	-	TRBJ1-5	TGCGCCAGCAGCCCGGGTGACAGGGAGGGCAATCAGCCCCAGCATTTT	CASSPGDREGNQPQHF
TRBD2	TRBV7-2	few	TRBJ2-3	TGTGCCAGCAGCTTAACCGCTAGCGGGGGGGCTAGCACAGATACGCAGTATTTT	CASSLTASGGASTDTQYF
-	TRBV5-1	-	TRBJ2-5	TGCGCCAGCAGCCTGAAAGGGGGACACCTGGAGACCCAGTACTTC	CASSLKGGHLETQYF
-	TRBV27	-	TRBJ2-7	TGTGCCAGCAGTTTTGGGGCGTTTTACGAGCAGTACTTC	CASSFGAFYEQYF
TRBD1	TRBV27	-	TRBJ2-7	TGTGCCAGCAGTTTATCGGGGGACAGGGGAGACGAGCAGTACTTC	CASSLSGDRGDEQYF
TRBD2	TRBV11-2	-	TRBJ2-1	TGTGCCAGCAGCTTGGGGACTAGGGGTTACAATGAGCAGTTCTTC	CASSLGTRGYNEQFF
TRBD1	TRBV7-9	-	TRBJ1-4	TGTGCCAGCAGCTCGAGGGCAGGGGGGAATGAAAAACTGTTTTTT	CASSSRAGGNEKLFF
-	TRBV5-1	-	TRBJ2-5	TGCGCCAGCAACTTGGATCCCCTGAGGTTGCGGGAGACCCAGTACTTC	CASNLDPLRLRETQYF
-	TRBV10-3	-	TRBJ1-1	TGTGCCATCAGCGGACTCTCGGACGGCACTGAAGCTTTCTTT	CAISGLSDGTEAFF
-	TRBV19	-	TRBJ1-4	TGTGCCAGTAGTATTTCCCCTGCAACTAATGAAAAACTGTTTTTT	CASSISPATNEKLFF
TRBD1	TRBV6-5	-	TRBJ2-1	TGTGCCAGCAGTTACGACAGGGGGACTAACAATGAGCAGTTCTTC	CASSYDRGTNNEQFF
TRBD1	TRBV7-3	-	TRBJ1-6	TGTGCCAGCAGCTTAGCAGGGGGGACTTCACCCCTCCACTTT	CASSLAGGTSPLHF
TRBD2	TRBV9	-	TRBJ2-5	TGTGCCAGCAGCCCCTCTGGGGCTAGCGGGGGGACCCAAGAGACCCAGTACTTC	CASSPSGASGGTQETQYF
-	TRBV10-3	-	TRBJ1-1	TGTGCCATCAGTGAGGGGGCCGCTAACACTGAAGCTTTCTTT	CAISEGAANTEAFF
TRBD1	TRBV16	-	TRBJ2-4	TGTGCCAGCAGCCACTCCCTTGGGGACAGGGTGGGGAGAAACATTCAGTACTTC	CASSHSLGDRVGRNIQYF
-	TRBV5-1	-	TRBJ2-1	TGCGCCAGCAGCCTAGAACCCCCCGACGGCTACAATGAGCAGTTCTTC	CASSLEPPDGYNEQFF
TRBD2	TRBV6-6	-	TRBJ2-1	TGTGCCAGCAGTTACCTAGCGGGGGGTCGTAATGAGCAGTTCTTC	CASSYLAGGRNEQFF
-	TRBV28	-	TRBJ1-3	TGTGCCAGCAGTTTAGGGGCCGAAATTGGAAACACCATATATTTT	CASSLGAEIGNTIYF
TRBD2	TRBV7-3	few	TRBJ2-1	TGTGCCAGCAGCCTGCCGGGGGGTGAGCAGTTCTTC	CASSLPGGEQFF
-	TRBV28	-	TRBJ1-5	TGTGCCAGTCAATCGGGGTCTTTAAGTGTTCGCCAGCCCCAGCATTTT	CASQSGSLSVRQPQHF
-	TRBV10-1	-	TRBJ2-1	TGCGCCAGCCCCCGGTCGCCTCCCAATGAGCAGTTCTTC	CASPRSPPNEQFF
-	TRBV18	-	TRBJ2-5	TGTGCCAGCTCACCACGAGAACAAGAGACCCAGTACTTC	CASSPREQETQYF
TRBD1	TRBV5-1	few	TRBJ2-1	TGCGCCAGCAGCTCCGGGACAGTCTCCTACAATGAGCAGTTCTTC	CASSSGTVSYNEQFF
TRBD1	TRBV28	-	TRBJ2-1	TGTGCCAGCTTGAAGACAGGGATGATGGGGAATGAGCAGTTCTTC	CASLKTGMMGNEQFF
TRBD1	TRBV4-1	-	TRBJ2-4	TGCGCCAGCAGCCAAGAACACAGGGGTGGAAACATTCAGTACTTC	CASSQEHRGGNIQYF